This T cell receptor (beta chain) was obtained from a study of Ad26.COV2.S vaccination and SARS-CoV-2 variants. Germline loops: CDR1 MNHEY, CDR2 SVGAGI. CDR3 length equals 15 residues. V shed 7 bases, J shed 4 bases, and the junction held 7 bases outside the gene matches. As to treatment: roughly 20 received Ad26.COV2.S at low or high dose, single or two shots; roughly five received placebo; per-sample allocation not given. Sampling occurred on day 63 after the first vaccine or placebo injection. Sequenced by immunoSEQ multiplex PCR; TCRdb stores in-frame clones only, minus some. This sample yields about 320,000 clones, of which around 83% are seen a single time; approximately 2% belongs to the top ten.

The chain recombines TRBV6-5 with TRBJ2-6; the match to TRBD1 covers 7 bases. Source: peripheral blood, taken in a trial of Ad26.COV2.S vaccine versus placebo. The origin of this receptor is a person aged 18 to 59 who received the Ad26.COV2.S COVID-19 vaccine or a placebo. The CDR3 spells CASTSTGAGANVLTF. The CDR3 nucleotides are TGTGCCAGCACCTCCACAGGGGCGGGGGCCAACGTCCTGACTTTC.